This T cell receptor (beta chain) was identified in a study of T cell responses to AZD1222 COVID-19 vaccine. Of note for this clone: Antigen: not known.

Findings and limits, study-wide: Targets within unmutated variant regions were reportedly found for nearly half of spike-specific TCRs. Only 5 or 6 AZD1222 recipients were seropositive at baseline. CD4 TCRs linked to vaccination spanned spike, dominating at 160-218 and 743-854.

TCRdb's table, derived via immunoSEQ multiplex PCR, lists solely in-frame clones and lacks some. The data hold about 150,000 clones, with 70% to 90% observed a single time. This receptor was taken from an adult who had recovered from COVID-19. The sample was peripheral blood, taken after recovery from COVID-19.

Here the CDR3 DNA reads TGTGCCAGTAGTATACCAGCCGGGACAGGGAACTATGGCTACACCTTC. It encodes CASSIPAGTGNYGYTF. The rearrangement joins TRBV19 to TRBJ1-2; 9 bases match TRBD1. V shed 2 bases and J 2 bases; nucleotides not matched to a gene: 6. Germline CDR1 and CDR2: LNHDA and SQIVND (reference sequence). The CDR3 loop spans 16 amino acids.